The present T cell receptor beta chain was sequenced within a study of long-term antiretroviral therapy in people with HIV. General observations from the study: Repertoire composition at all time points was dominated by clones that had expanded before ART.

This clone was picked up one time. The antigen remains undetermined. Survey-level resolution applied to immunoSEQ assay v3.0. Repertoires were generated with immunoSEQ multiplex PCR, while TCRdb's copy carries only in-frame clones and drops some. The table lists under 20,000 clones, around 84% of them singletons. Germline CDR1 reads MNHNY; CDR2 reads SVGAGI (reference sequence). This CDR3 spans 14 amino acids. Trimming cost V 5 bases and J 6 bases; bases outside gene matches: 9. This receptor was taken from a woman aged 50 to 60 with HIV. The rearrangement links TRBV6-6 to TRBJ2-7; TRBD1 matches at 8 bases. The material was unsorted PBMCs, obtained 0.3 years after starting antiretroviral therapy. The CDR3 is CASSIWTGLSEQYF. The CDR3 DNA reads TGTGCCAGCAGTATATGGACAGGGCTAAGCGAGCAGTACTTC.